A selection of T cell receptor beta chains follows, all from one sample in a study of shared clonotypes between healthy human individuals. Clones were sequenced by immunoSEQ multiplex PCR, and TCRdb holds only the in-frame ones, with some missing. This sample carries fewer than 1.8 million clones, 98% of them seen once, and the ten largest clones take 0.36%. Sequenced: naive CD4+ T cells sorted from blood. These receptors were taken from a man aged 30 to 39 in good health. CDR3s include the opening cysteine and the closing phenylalanine or tryptophan. Each record gives: CDR3 protein, CDR3 DNA, clone size, D gene, J gene, V gene. A D gene is named only where the DNA matches it firmly. The size entry is marked missing in some rows and otherwise reads once, few, many or a size class.

CDR3aa: CASSLGTSRHTDTQYF
CDR3nt: TGTGCCAGCAGCTTGGGGACTAGTAGACACACAGATACGCAGTATTTT
abundance: NA
d_gene: TRBD2
j_gene: TRBJ2-3
v_gene: TRBV5-4

CDR3aa: CASSQLRRNQETQYF
CDR3nt: TGTGCCAGCAGCCAATTGAGAAGGAATCAAGAGACCCAGTACTTC
abundance: once
d_gene: NA
j_gene: TRBJ2-5
v_gene: TRBV14

CDR3aa: CASSLVAYAGELFF
CDR3nt: TGTGCCAGCAGCTTAGTTGCCTACGCCGGGGAGCTGTTTTTT
abundance: NA
d_gene: NA
j_gene: TRBJ2-2
v_gene: TRBV11-2

CDR3aa: CASSRTTGSYEQYF
CDR3nt: TGTGCCAGCAGTAGAACGACTGGCTCCTACGAGCAGTACTTC
abundance: once
d_gene: NA
j_gene: TRBJ2-7
v_gene: TRBV6-1

CDR3aa: CASSTTWGIEETQYF
CDR3nt: TGCGCCAGCAGCACGACCTGGGGGATTGAGGAGACCCAGTACTTC
abundance: NA
d_gene: NA
j_gene: TRBJ2-5
v_gene: TRBV5-1

CDR3aa: CASSLRQGIEQYF
CDR3nt: TGTGCCAGCAGCTTAAGACAGGGGATCGAGCAGTACTTC
abundance: NA
d_gene: TRBD1
j_gene: TRBJ2-7
v_gene: TRBV7-6

CDR3aa: CASSPRGGSSYEQYF
CDR3nt: TGCGCCAGCAGCCCCAGGGGCGGGAGCTCCTACGAGCAGTACTTC
abundance: NA
d_gene: NA
j_gene: TRBJ2-7
v_gene: TRBV5-1

CDR3aa: CASNNRGFDEQYF
CDR3nt: TGTGCCAGCAACAACAGGGGTTTCGACGAGCAGTACTTC
abundance: NA
d_gene: TRBD1
j_gene: TRBJ2-7
v_gene: TRBV28

CDR3aa: CASRLTSGSTDTQYF
CDR3nt: TGTGCCAGCAGATTGACTAGCGGGAGTACAGATACGCAGTATTTT
abundance: NA
d_gene: TRBD2
j_gene: TRBJ2-3
v_gene: TRBV2

CDR3aa: CASSLGGPGTGELFF
CDR3nt: TGCGCCAGCTCCCTCGGGGGACCCGGGACCGGGGAGCTGTTTTTT
abundance: NA
d_gene: NA
j_gene: TRBJ2-2
v_gene: TRBV5-1

CDR3aa: CASSSDRGPADTQYF
CDR3nt: TGTGCCAGCAGTTCCGACAGGGGGCCGGCAGATACGCAGTATTTT
abundance: NA
d_gene: TRBD1
j_gene: TRBJ2-3
v_gene: TRBV5-4

CDR3aa: CASTTGLAGETQYF
CDR3nt: TGTGCCAGCACCACCGGACTAGCGGGTGAGACCCAGTACTTC
abundance: NA
d_gene: TRBD2
j_gene: TRBJ2-5
v_gene: TRBV9

CDR3aa: CASSPARSGSNNEQFF
CDR3nt: TGTGCCAGCAGCCCGGCACGGAGCGGGAGTAATAATGAGCAGTTCTTC
abundance: NA
d_gene: TRBD2
j_gene: TRBJ2-1
v_gene: TRBV7-9

CDR3aa: CATSSLAGVYTDTQYF
CDR3nt: TGTGCCACCAGCAGCTTAGCGGGAGTTTACACAGATACGCAGTATTTT
abundance: NA
d_gene: TRBD2
j_gene: TRBJ2-3
v_gene: TRBV15

CDR3aa: CASSFTRAETQYF
CDR3nt: TGTGCCAGCAGCTTTACTCGGGCAGAGACCCAGTACTTC
abundance: NA
d_gene: NA
j_gene: TRBJ2-5
v_gene: TRBV7-9

CDR3aa: CASSSYTAYEQYF
CDR3nt: TGTGCCAGCAGCTCTTATACAGCATACGAGCAGTACTTC
abundance: NA
d_gene: NA
j_gene: TRBJ2-7
v_gene: TRBV7-9

CDR3aa: CSVVLAEYQETQYF
CDR3nt: TGCAGCGTTGTTTTAGCGGAGTACCAAGAGACCCAGTACTTC
abundance: NA
d_gene: NA
j_gene: TRBJ2-5
v_gene: TRBV29-1

CDR3aa: CASSPRDRNYGYTF
CDR3nt: TGTGCCAGCTCACCAAGGGATCGCAACTATGGCTACACCTTC
abundance: NA
d_gene: NA
j_gene: TRBJ1-2
v_gene: TRBV18

CDR3aa: CASSFQGGSYEQYF
CDR3nt: TGCGCCAGCAGCTTTCAGGGGGGCTCCTACGAGCAGTACTTC
abundance: NA
d_gene: NA
j_gene: TRBJ2-7
v_gene: TRBV5-1

CDR3aa: CASSPRDIGNQPQHF
CDR3nt: TGTGCCAGCAGTCCCCGGGACATTGGAAATCAGCCCCAGCATTTT
abundance: NA
d_gene: NA
j_gene: TRBJ1-5
v_gene: TRBV27

CDR3aa: CASSLTSQDTQYF
CDR3nt: TGCGCCAGCAGCTTAACTAGCCAAGATACGCAGTATTTT
abundance: NA
d_gene: NA
j_gene: TRBJ2-3
v_gene: TRBV5-1

CDR3aa: CASSFPRQQETQYF
CDR3nt: TGTGCCAGCAGCTTTCCGCGACAGCAAGAGACCCAGTACTTC
abundance: NA
d_gene: NA
j_gene: TRBJ2-5
v_gene: TRBV5-5

CDR3aa: CASSKPLTNTEAFF
CDR3nt: TGTGCCAGCAGTAAGCCCCTTACGAACACTGAAGCTTTCTTT
abundance: NA
d_gene: NA
j_gene: TRBJ1-1
v_gene: TRBV25-1

CDR3aa: CASSLEGGVTTGELFF
CDR3nt: TGTGCCAGCAGCTTAGAAGGGGGTGTAACGACCGGGGAGCTGTTTTTT
abundance: NA
d_gene: NA
j_gene: TRBJ2-2
v_gene: TRBV7-2

CDR3aa: CASTWAATGTEAFF
CDR3nt: TGTGCCAGCACATGGGCGGCCACGGGCACTGAAGCTTTCTTT
abundance: once
d_gene: NA
j_gene: TRBJ1-1
v_gene: TRBV28

CDR3aa: CATSRAQGPGNTIYF
CDR3nt: TGTGCCACCAGCAGAGCTCAGGGCCCTGGAAACACCATATATTTT
abundance: NA
d_gene: NA
j_gene: TRBJ1-3
v_gene: TRBV15

CDR3aa: CASSSGLAGGRGTQYF
CDR3nt: TGTGCCAGCAGCTCCGGACTAGCGGGAGGCCGAGGGACCCAGTACTTC
abundance: NA
d_gene: TRBD2
j_gene: TRBJ2-5
v_gene: TRBV11-2

CDR3aa: CASSFIGVYEQYF
CDR3nt: TGTGCCAGCAGTTTCATAGGGGTCTACGAGCAGTACTTC
abundance: NA
d_gene: NA
j_gene: TRBJ2-7
v_gene: TRBV28

CDR3aa: CASSKAQGGTRTYEQYF
CDR3nt: TGTGCCAGCAGCAAGGCGCAGGGTGGGACTAGGACCTACGAGCAGTACTTC
abundance: NA
d_gene: TRBD2
j_gene: TRBJ2-7
v_gene: TRBV5-8

CDR3aa: CASSQERVSVHEQYF
CDR3nt: TGCGCCAGCAGCCAAGAAAGGGTATCAGTCCACGAGCAGTACTTC
abundance: NA
d_gene: NA
j_gene: TRBJ2-7
v_gene: TRBV4-1

CDR3aa: CASRLAGERTDTQYF
CDR3nt: TGTGCCAGCAGACTAGCGGGAGAGCGCACAGATACGCAGTATTTT
abundance: NA
d_gene: TRBD2
j_gene: TRBJ2-3
v_gene: TRBV11-2

CDR3aa: CASSPKWVSTDTQYF
CDR3nt: TGTGCCAGCAGCCCAAAGTGGGTATCGACAGATACGCAGTATTTT
abundance: once
d_gene: NA
j_gene: TRBJ2-3
v_gene: TRBV7-9

CDR3aa: CASSPDPHSKNIQYF
CDR3nt: TGCGCCAGCAGTCCAGACCCCCATAGCAAAAACATTCAGTACTTC
abundance: NA
d_gene: NA
j_gene: TRBJ2-4
v_gene: TRBV5-1

CDR3aa: CSVEAEAFF
CDR3nt: TGCAGCGTTGAGGCTGAAGCTTTCTTT
abundance: NA
d_gene: NA
j_gene: TRBJ1-1
v_gene: TRBV29-1

CDR3aa: CASRTRGNQRGSSTDTQYF
CDR3nt: TGCGCCAGCAGGACAAGGGGCAATCAGCGCGGGTCTAGCACAGATACGCAGTATTTT
abundance: once
d_gene: NA
j_gene: TRBJ2-3
v_gene: TRBV4-1

CDR3aa: CASSQDRGKKETQYF
CDR3nt: TGTGCCAGTAGTCAGGACAGGGGAAAAAAAGAGACCCAGTACTTC
abundance: NA
d_gene: TRBD1
j_gene: TRBJ2-5
v_gene: TRBV19

CDR3aa: CASSYRGLTGELFF
CDR3nt: TGTGCCAGCAGTTACCGAGGACTCACCGGGGAGCTGTTTTTT
abundance: NA
d_gene: NA
j_gene: TRBJ2-2
v_gene: TRBV6-5